This T cell receptor beta chain emerged from a study of cytomegalovirus exposure and HLA in healthy donors. Whole-study results and caveats: Productive status was seen about 87% or about 30% of the time for most TCR beta V segments in an earlier analysis. A later analysis linked a missense DCLRE1C variant to TCR beta V- and J-gene trimming. When analyzed later, the rates of TCR association showed variation by HLA locus, with DRB1 the most and HLA-C the fewest.

In the PCR, 60 Vbeta and 13 Jbeta primers were used. The method was immunoSEQ multiplex PCR; TCRdb's version includes in-frame clones alone and lacks a portion of them. The table has hundreds of thousands of clones, about 80% seen once. Donors were nominally healthy when sampled, though unrecorded immune exposures were likely. As for this clone: Its cognate antigen is unknown.

Material for sequencing was PBMCs. The receptor was isolated from a woman between 35 and 50 years old in good health and CMV-seronegative.

The CDR3 is CASSVRGTNTEAFF. The CDR3 coding sequence is TGTGCCAGCAGCGTGAGGGGGACGAACACTGAAGCTTTCTTT. The chain is built from TRBV9 and TRBJ1-1; D might be TRBD1 (6 bases). Germline V CDR1 and CDR2: SGDLS, YYNGEE. Trimming took 2 bases from V and 1 from J, leaving 9 bases between them. The CDR3 sequence is 14 residues long.